A single sample is the source of the 16 T cell receptor beta chains below, sequenced in a study of cytomegalovirus exposure and HLA in healthy donors (dated by TCRdb to 2016 to 2017). The receptor library was made with the immunoSEQ multiplex PCR assay. Sourced from immuneACCESS, this table was stored by TCRdb with only in-frame sequences that have V and J called. A share of the clones is absent; for the studies checked, an unresolved V gene accounts for under half, and the remainder has no known explanation. This sample comprises 160,000 or so clones, about 89% of them detected only once. The biggest ten clones account for 2% to 3% of the sample. The sample consisted of PBMCs. The receptors were gathered from a young man in good health and CMV-seropositive.

This clone showed up just once. The V and J genes are TRBV6-1 and TRBJ2-7; 11 nucleotides agree with TRBD2. The V gene end was trimmed by 6 bases and the J gene end by 4 bases; junction bases not matched to a gene: 5. Germline assignment: CDR1 MNHNS and CDR2 SASEGT. This CDR3 is 14 amino acids long. CDR3 region: CASRGTSGPYEQYF. CDR3 nucleotide sequence: TGTGCCAGCAGGGGGACTAGCGGACCGTACGAGCAGTACTTC.

Here the CDR3 reads CASSQTLTGDSYNEQFF. The DNA for the CDR3 is TGCGCCAGCAGCCAAACTTTGACAGGAGACTCCTACAATGAGCAGTTCTTC. V and J are TRBV4-3 and TRBJ2-1, with D possibly being TRBD1 (6 bases). CDR1 and CDR2 from the germline V gene are LGHNA and YSLEER. This CDR3 comprises 17 residues. V dropped 2 bases and J dropped 0 bases, with 14 bases sitting between them.

The gene calls are TRBV7-3 and TRBJ2-1, with 13 nucleotides matching TRBD2. The V segment lost 5 bases and the J segment 6 bases; nucleotides outside the gene matches: 4. The CDR3 extends over 15 amino acids. CDR1 and CDR2 from the germline V gene are SGHTA and FQGTGA. For the CDR3, the DNA is TGTGCCAGCAGCCCACTAGCGGGGGGGCGCAATGAGCAGTTCTTC. Amino acid sequence: CASSPLAGGRNEQFF.

V is TRBV4-1 and J is TRBJ2-3; possible D gene TRBD2, 6 bases. The CDR3 is 13 amino acids. Trimming removed 9 bases from V and 3 bases from J, with 13 bases in between. Germline loops: CDR1 MGHRA, CDR2 YSYEKL. This CDR3 is CASKSGVTDTQYF. The CDR3 nucleotides read TGCGCCAGTAAATCGGGGGTTACAGATACGCAGTATTTT.

The chain carries TRBV29-1 and TRBJ2-1; 13 positions agree with TRBD2. Germline CDR1 SQVTM, CDR2 ANQGSEA. The CDR3 extends over 16 amino acids. V lost 3 bases and J lost 9; bases outside the gene matches: 11. CDR3 in DNA: TGCAGCGTTGATTCCCGAGGACTAGCGGGGGTCGTTGAGCAGTTCTTC. Translated, it gives CSVDSRGLAGVVEQFF.

V gene TRBV6-1 combines with J gene TRBJ2-7; TRBD1 aligns across 8 bases. J was trimmed by 5 bases and V by 4 bases; bases with no gene match: 4. Germline V CDR1 and CDR2: MNHNS, SASEGT. This CDR3 comprises 13 residues. CDR3 protein: CASSGTGLNEQYF. The CDR3 DNA reads as TGTGCCAGCAGTGGGACAGGGCTCAACGAGCAGTACTTC.

This chain connects TRBV6-1 to TRBJ1-3; D uncertain. The CDR3 has 16 residues. V lost 1 base to trimming and J lost 3 bases, with 13 bases between them. Germline V gene lookup returns CDR1 MNHNS and CDR2 SASEGT. This CDR3 is CASSEERVIIGNTIYF. The CDR3 DNA follows: TGTGCCAGCAGTGAAGAGAGGGTAATTATTGGAAACACCATATATTTT.

The V call is TRBV6-5, the J call TRBJ2-7; 8 bases match TRBD1. CDR3 length: 14 amino acids. The V gene end was trimmed by 2 bases and the J gene end by 4 bases; junction bases not matched to a gene: 4. The germline V gene has CDR1 MNHEY and CDR2 SVGAGI. The CDR3 spells CASSYGTGGYEQYF. For the CDR3, the DNA is TGTGCCAGCAGTTACGGTACAGGGGGGTACGAGCAGTACTTC.

The chain carries TRBV9 and TRBJ2-7, with TRBD1 matching over 9 bases. In germline, CDR1 is SGDLS, CDR2 YYNGEE. The CDR3 runs to 15 residues. The trim removed 0 bases at V and 4 bases at J, leaving 5 bases unmatched. CDR3 bases: TGTGCCAGCAGCGTAGGTTGGACAGGGGAGTACGAGCAGTACTTC. Translation: CASSVGWTGEYEQYF.

V gene TRBV5-1 combines with J gene TRBJ1-2; the match to TRBD1 covers 9 bases. CDR1 is SGHRS and CDR2 is YFSETQ in the germline V gene. With 0 bases clipped from V and 8 bases from J, the junction kept 8 bases outside the gene matches. The CDR3 runs to 15 residues. The CDR3 coding sequence is TGCGCCAGCAGCTTGGAACAGGGGGCGCGAGGAGGCTACACCTTC. It specifies CASSLEQGARGGYTF.

This sequence joins TRBV18 and TRBJ2-2; 8 positions agree with TRBD2. The CDR3 is 16 residues long. Losses at the gene ends were 4 bases for V and 6 bases for J; bases not matched to a gene: 10. Germline V gene data show CDR1 as KGHSH and CDR2 as LQKENI. The CDR3 spells CASSRREGFNAGELFF. The CDR3 coding sequence is TGTGCCAGCTCACGACGGGAGGGTTTCAACGCCGGGGAGCTGTTTTTT.

In this sample, this clone turned up once. V is TRBV27 and J is TRBJ1-6, with D maybe TRBD1 (6 bases). In germline, CDR1 is MNHEY, CDR2 SMNVEV (reference sequence). The CDR3 is made up of 14 amino acids. Trimming took off 4 bases at V and 8 bases at J, with 12 bases between the two ends. Here the CDR3 DNA reads TGTGCCAGCAGTTCGGGACAAGGAGATTCACCCCTCCACTTT. It specifies CASSSGQGDSPLHF.

V gene TRBV4-3 combines with J gene TRBJ1-5; D gene unclear. The CDR3 is 13 amino acids. From germline, CDR1 is LGHNA and CDR2 YSLEER. The ends were cut back, 0 bases at V and 7 bases at J, with 7 bases in the middle. CDR3 residues: CASSQDISQPQHF. The CDR3, as DNA: TGCGCCAGCAGCCAAGATATATCGCAGCCCCAGCATTTT.

V usage is TRBV9 and J usage is TRBJ2-1; 7 bases are shared with TRBD2. CDR1 is SGDLS and CDR2 is YYNGEE in the germline V gene. With V trimmed by 0 bases and J by 1 base, 4 bases remained unmatched. The CDR3 totals 16 residues. As DNA, the CDR3 is TGTGCCAGCAGCGTAGGGGCTAGCGGATCCTACAATGAGCAGTTCTTC. Translation gives CASSVGASGSYNEQFF.

This clone was seen a single time. The chain links TRBV7-6 to TRBJ1-2, with D maybe TRBD1 (5 bases). The V and J ends lost 4 bases and 7 bases respectively, with 13 bases between them. Per the germline V gene, CDR1 is SGHVS and CDR2 is FNYEAQ. The CDR3 consists of 13 residues. The CDR3 protein is CASSSAGGPGYTF. The CDR3 coding sequence is TGTGCCAGCAGCTCGGCCGGGGGTCCTGGCTACACCTTC. The full variable domain, rest sourced from reference TRBV7-6 and TRBJ1-2, is GAGVSQSPRYKVTKRGQDVALRCDPISGHVSLYWYRQALGQGPEFLTYFNYEAQQDKSGLPNDRFSAERPEGSISTLTIQRTEQRDSAMYRCASSSAGGPGYTFGSGTRLTVV.

V gene TRBV27 combines with J gene TRBJ2-7, with 11 positions matching TRBD1. The CDR3 sequence is 14 residues long. Germline CDR1 reads MNHEY; CDR2 reads SMNVEV (reference sequence). V lost 4 bases and J lost 3; bases outside the gene matches: 2. The CDR3 coding sequence is TGTGCCAGCAGTTCCGGGACAGGGGGCTACGAGCAGTACTTC. Protein product: CASSSGTGGYEQYF.